A selection of T cell receptor beta chains follows, all from one sample in a study of blood T cell repertoires in COVID-19. Profiled with immunoSEQ multiplex PCR; TCRdb holds only in-frame clones, not every one. The data contain about 33,000 clones, around nine tenths of them seen just once; the ten biggest clones take up roughly three fifths. The sample consisted of peripheral blood. Every receptor here comes from a man in his 70s with acute or convalescent COVID-19. Both conserved end residues are part of each CDR3. Each record gives: D gene, V gene, clone size, J gene, CDR3 protein, CDR3 DNA. D genes are given only for firm matches. Clone size is shown for a subset of rows, as once, few, many or a class of expanded clone.

D gene: TRBD2; V gene: TRBV5-8; clone size: -; J gene: TRBJ2-1; CDR3 protein: CASSHPSGPWNEQFF; CDR3 DNA: TGTGCCAGCAGCCATCCTAGCGGGCCGTGGAATGAGCAGTTCTTC
D gene: -; V gene: TRBV11-3; clone size: few; J gene: TRBJ2-7; CDR3 protein: CASSLDSGHRVGEQYF; CDR3 DNA: TGTGCCAGCAGCTTAGATTCGGGACACCGGGTTGGAGAGCAGTACTTC
D gene: TRBD1; V gene: TRBV27; clone size: -; J gene: TRBJ1-5; CDR3 protein: CANRGGSNQPQHF; CDR3 DNA: TGTGCGAACAGGGGTGGGAGCAATCAGCCCCAGCATTTT
D gene: -; V gene: TRBV2; clone size: few; J gene: TRBJ1-2; CDR3 protein: CASSESRDYGYTF; CDR3 DNA: TGTGCCAGCAGTGAATCCCGGGACTATGGCTACACCTTC
D gene: TRBD1; V gene: TRBV5-6; clone size: -; J gene: TRBJ1-1; CDR3 protein: CASSPTVGQGAEAFF; CDR3 DNA: TGTGCCAGCAGCCCAACGGTAGGACAGGGGGCTGAAGCTTTCTTT
D gene: -; V gene: TRBV5-1; clone size: once; J gene: TRBJ1-6; CDR3 protein: CASSLAGSRWNSPLHF; CDR3 DNA: TGCGCCAGCAGCTTGGCCGGTAGTCGGTGGAATTCACCCCTCCACTTT
D gene: TRBD1; V gene: TRBV27; clone size: -; J gene: TRBJ2-5; CDR3 protein: CASRLQGKGETQYF; CDR3 DNA: TGTGCCAGCAGATTACAGGGGAAGGGAGAGACCCAGTACTTC
D gene: -; V gene: TRBV6-6; clone size: once; J gene: TRBJ1-1; CDR3 protein: CASSYSKGDTEAFF; CDR3 DNA: TGTGCCAGCAGTTACTCGAAAGGGGATACTGAAGCTTTCTTT
D gene: TRBD1; V gene: TRBV5-1; clone size: -; J gene: TRBJ1-1; CDR3 protein: CASSLSNRGGTEAFF; CDR3 DNA: TGCGCCAGCAGCTTGTCGAACAGGGGGGGAACTGAAGCTTTCTTT
D gene: TRBD2; V gene: TRBV5-1; clone size: once; J gene: TRBJ2-5; CDR3 protein: CASSFRASGTQETQYF; CDR3 DNA: TGCGCCAGCAGCTTTAGGGCTAGCGGGACTCAAGAGACCCAGTACTTC
D gene: -; V gene: TRBV15; clone size: -; J gene: TRBJ2-5; CDR3 protein: CATSRDPQRQETQYF; CDR3 DNA: TGTGCCACCAGCAGAGATCCCCAGCGGCAAGAGACCCAGTACTTC